The rows below give T cell receptor beta chains drawn from one sample of a study of a mutant IDH1 vaccine in newly diagnosed glioma. Measured with immunoSEQ multiplex PCR; TCRdb has only the in-frame clones, and not every one. Of around 65,000 clones listed, roughly 80% are singletons. No antigen is known for these receptors. The sequencing here drew on PBMCs, taken from a glioma patient whose treatment included an IDH1 peptide vaccine. The receptors originated from a man between 25 and 39 years old with glioma. CDR3s include the opening cysteine and the closing phenylalanine or tryptophan. The order of the fields is J gene, D gene, clone size, V gene, CDR3 protein, CDR3 DNA. A D gene is named only where the DNA matches it firmly. The size entry is marked missing in some rows and otherwise reads once, few, many or a size class.

TRBJ1-6 | TRBD1 | NA | TRBV15 | CATQQGAVSPLHF | TGTGCCACCCAACAGGGGGCTGTGTCACCCCTCCACTTT
TRBJ2-1 | NA | NA | TRBV18 | CASSPKSNEQFF | TGTGCCAGCTCACCCAAAAGCAATGAGCAGTTCTTC
TRBJ2-1 | NA | NA | TRBV4-1 | CASSQIDGNEQFF | TGCGCCAGCAGCCAAATCGATGGCAATGAGCAGTTCTTC
TRBJ2-7 | NA | NA | TRBV5-6 | CASRASLRAEGPEQYF | TGTGCCAGCAGGGCGAGCCTTAGAGCAGAGGGGCCCGAGCAGTACTTC
TRBJ2-5 | TRBD2 | NA | TRBV18 | CASSPRGGLQETQYF | TGTGCCAGCTCACCGCGGGGGGGGTTACAAGAGACCCAGTACTTC
TRBJ1-1 | TRBD1 | NA | TRBV4-1 | CASSGRDRGRVTEAFF | TGCGCCAGCAGCGGCCGGGACAGGGGGCGCGTTACTGAAGCTTTCTTT
TRBJ1-1 | NA | few | TRBV6-5 | CASSLQGGAKTEAFF | TGTGCCAGCAGTTTGCAGGGAGGCGCGAAGACTGAAGCTTTCTTT
TRBJ1-3 | TRBD1 | NA | TRBV5-1 | CASSLGYRGTGNTIYF | TGCGCCAGCAGCTTGGGTTACAGGGGGACTGGAAACACCATATATTTT
TRBJ1-6 | NA | NA | TRBV27 | CASSFIWGRDANSPLHF | TGTGCCAGCAGTTTTATATGGGGCCGCGATGCCAATTCACCCCTCCACTTT
TRBJ1-5 | TRBD1 | few | TRBV2 | CASSDSDRGNQPQHF | TGTGCCAGCAGTGACTCCGACAGGGGCAATCAGCCCCAGCATTTT
TRBJ2-1 | NA | NA | TRBV14 | CASSRGVYNEQFF | TGTGCCAGCAGCCGGGGGGTCTACAATGAGCAGTTCTTC
TRBJ2-2 | NA | NA | TRBV13 | CASSLEGTPTGELFF | TGTGCCAGCAGCTTAGAAGGGACTCCTACTGGGGAGCTGTTTTTT
TRBJ1-2 | NA | NA | TRBV19 | CASSIDLRYGYTF | TGTGCCAGTAGTATAGATCTGCGATATGGCTACACCTTC
TRBJ1-6 | TRBD1 | few | TRBV28 | CASSLWDSSYNSPLHF | TGTGCCAGCAGTTTGTGGGACAGCTCCTATAATTCACCCCTCCACTTT
TRBJ2-1 | NA | NA | TRBV29-1 | CSVEGQAPNEQFF | TGCAGCGTTGAAGGACAGGCACCCAATGAGCAGTTCTTC
TRBJ1-4 | TRBD1 | NA | TRBV10-2 | CASSESATGNEKLFF | TGCGCCAGCAGTGAGTCGGCGACAGGGAATGAAAAACTGTTTTTT
TRBJ1-4 | NA | NA | TRBV6-4 | CASSDRWGTNEKLFF | TGTGCCAGCAGTGACCGTTGGGGTACTAATGAAAAACTGTTTTTT
TRBJ1-2 | TRBD1 | NA | TRBV7-9 | CASSPGTAYGYTF | TGTGCCAGCAGCCCCGGGACAGCCTATGGCTACACCTTC
TRBJ2-7 | NA | NA | TRBV6-5 | CASSFPGTGEQYF | TGTGCCAGCAGTTTTCCAGGGACGGGTGAGCAGTACTTC
TRBJ1-2 | NA | NA | TRBV12-5 | CASGLVSELNYGYTF | TGTGCTAGTGGTTTGGTATCGGAACTTAACTATGGCTACACCTTC
TRBJ2-7 | TRBD1 | NA | TRBV5-1 | CASSLGQALSSYEQYF | TGCGCCAGCAGCCTGGGACAGGCCTTAAGCTCCTACGAGCAGTACTTC
TRBJ1-6 | TRBD1 | NA | TRBV18 | CASSPRTGENSPLHF | TGTGCCAGCTCACCTCGGACAGGGGAAAATTCACCCCTCCACTTT
TRBJ2-7 | NA | few | TRBV5-1 | CASSFGTGDEQYF | TGCGCCAGCAGCTTTGGTACGGGCGACGAGCAGTACTTC
TRBJ1-1 | NA | NA | TRBV5-4 | CASSLLRTANTEAFF | TGTGCCAGCAGCTTGTTGCGGACGGCGAACACTGAAGCTTTCTTT
TRBJ2-5 | NA | NA | TRBV5-1 | CASSWQETQYF | TGCGCCAGCAGCTGGCAAGAGACCCAGTACTTC
TRBJ1-1 | TRBD1 | NA | TRBV18 | CASSPQGYSAMNTEAFF | TGTGCCAGCTCCCCACAGGGGTATTCCGCAATGAACACTGAAGCTTTCTTT
TRBJ1-1 | NA | few | TRBV5-5 | CASSPGRTEAFF | TGTGCCAGCAGCCCTGGCCGGACTGAAGCTTTCTTT
TRBJ2-5 | TRBD1 | NA | TRBV6-1 | CASSLQGAAQYF | TGTGCCAGCAGCCTACAGGGGGCAGCCCAGTACTTC
TRBJ1-1 | NA | NA | TRBV27 | CASGLQWNTEAFF | TGTGCCAGCGGTCTTCAATGGAACACTGAAGCTTTCTTT
TRBJ2-7 | NA | few | TRBV5-1 | CASSSAVGPYEQYF | TGCGCCAGCAGCAGCGCGGTTGGACCCTACGAGCAGTACTTC
TRBJ2-3 | TRBD2 | NA | TRBV9 | CASGSAGGNTDTQYF | TGTGCCAGCGGTTCAGCGGGGGGGAATACGGATACGCAGTATTTT
TRBJ2-7 | NA | NA | TRBV11-2 | CASSLGTTVLVEQYF | TGTGCCAGCAGCTTAGGGACGACAGTCCTAGTCGAGCAGTACTTC
TRBJ1-3 | NA | NA | TRBV4-2 | CASSHIFARNSGNTIYF | TGTGCCAGCAGCCACATATTTGCAAGGAACTCTGGAAACACCATATATTTT
TRBJ2-5 | NA | NA | TRBV14 | CASSPFIDPTRETQYF | TGTGCCAGCAGCCCATTCATCGATCCCACGCGGGAGACCCAGTACTTC
TRBJ2-7 | NA | once | TRBV27 | CASSPLSGTPYEQYF | TGTGCCAGCAGTCCCCTATCCGGGACCCCCTACGAGCAGTACTTC
TRBJ1-1 | NA | NA | TRBV19 | CASSIWAGGTEAFF | TGTGCCAGTAGTATCTGGGCGGGGGGAACTGAAGCTTTCTTT
TRBJ2-2 | NA | NA | TRBV11-3 | CASSLNNWDKNTGELFF | TGTGCCAGCAGCTTAAACAATTGGGACAAGAACACCGGGGAGCTGTTTTTT
TRBJ1-5 | TRBD1 | NA | TRBV19 | CASSTGGTWANQPQHF | TGTGCCAGTAGTACAGGGGGCACCTGGGCGAATCAGCCCCAGCATTTT
TRBJ1-1 | NA | NA | TRBV7-6 | CASSSDGTEAFF | TGTGCCAGCAGCTCCGACGGGACAGAAGCTTTCTTT
TRBJ1-4 | NA | once | TRBV5-1 | CASSLAGENNEKLFF | TGCGCCAGCAGCTTGGCCGGGGAGAATAATGAAAAACTGTTTTTT
TRBJ1-6 | NA | NA | TRBV6-1 | CASRQSNNSPLHF | TGTGCCAGCCGACAGAGCAATAATTCACCCCTCCACTTT
TRBJ2-7 | TRBD1 | NA | TRBV9 | CASSRRVVDRTSYEQYF | TGTGCCAGCTCACGTAGAGTAGTGGACAGGACCTCCTACGAGCAGTACTTC
TRBJ1-2 | TRBD1 | NA | TRBV7-8 | CASSFPVTGNGYTF | TGTGCCAGCAGCTTCCCAGTGACAGGGAATGGCTACACCTTC
TRBJ2-3 | NA | NA | TRBV27 | CASSLSIRGPLADTQYF | TGTGCCAGCAGTTTATCGATAAGAGGGCCCCTGGCAGATACGCAGTATTTT
TRBJ1-4 | NA | NA | TRBV27 | CASSLGPTGKLFF | TGTGCCAGCAGTTTAGGTCCGACGGGAAAACTGTTTTTT
TRBJ2-5 | NA | NA | TRBV6-1 | CASSWTRKETQYF | TGTGCCAGCAGTTGGACACGTAAAGAGACCCAGTACTTC